Reported below is one T cell receptor (beta chain). Its antigen is undetermined. The table came from immunoSEQ multiplex PCR; TCRdb's copy has only in-frame clones and leaves some out. The sample includes 80,000 or so clones, roughly 91% of them seen just once. This sample was included in a study of OX40 agonist ivuxolimab in advanced cancers. Overall study: Antecedent anti-PD-1, anti-PD-L1 or anti-CTLA-4 therapy was permissible, with 40% having received some. General study findings and limits: Also present in some nonresponders was a low level of normalized T-cell clonal expansion. Clonal expansion was seen in CD4+ and CD8+ blood T cells by week 6 at 0.1 to 3.0 mg/kg. In the expanded peripheral T cells, antigen specificity was never determined.

Germline values: CDR1 WSHSY, CDR2 SAAADI. Trimming removed 5 bases from V and 3 bases from J, with 14 bases in between. The CDR3 spans 14 residues. The source material was CD4+ or CD8+ T cells sorted from blood, sampled in a trial of the OX40 agonist ivuxolimab. The chain combines TRBV10-2 with TRBJ2-7; tentative D call: TRBD2 (6 bases). This clonotype was sampled from an adult with an advanced solid tumor such as melanoma, head and neck, liver or kidney cancer. DNA of the CDR3: TGCGCCAGCAGTCAATGGACTACCGACTACGAGCAGTACTTC. Its translation is CASSQWTTDYEQYF.